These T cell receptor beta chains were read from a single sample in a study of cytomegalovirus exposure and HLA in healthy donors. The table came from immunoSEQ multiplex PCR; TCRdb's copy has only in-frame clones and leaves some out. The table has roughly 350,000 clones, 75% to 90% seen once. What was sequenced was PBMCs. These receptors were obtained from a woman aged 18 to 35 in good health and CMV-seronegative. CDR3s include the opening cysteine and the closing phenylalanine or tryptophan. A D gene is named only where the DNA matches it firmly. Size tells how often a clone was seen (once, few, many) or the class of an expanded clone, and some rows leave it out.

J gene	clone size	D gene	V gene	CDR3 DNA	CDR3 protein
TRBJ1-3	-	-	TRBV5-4	TGTGCCAGCAGCTTTACAGGGTCCTCTGGAAACACCATATATTTT	CASSFTGSSGNTIYF
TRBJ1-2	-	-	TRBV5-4	TGTGCCAGCAGACCGGGTTTGGAGTATGGCTACACCTTC	CASRPGLEYGYTF
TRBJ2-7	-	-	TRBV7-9	TGTGCCAGCAGCTTCGTCAATCGAATCGGCGAGCAGTACTTC	CASSFVNRIGEQYF
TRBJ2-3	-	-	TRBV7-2	TGTGCCAGCAGCTTCGGCCTAGCGACAGATACGCAGTATTTT	CASSFGLATDTQYF
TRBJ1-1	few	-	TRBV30	TGTGCCTGGAGTGCACAGGGAGATACTGAAGCTTTCTTT	CAWSAQGDTEAFF
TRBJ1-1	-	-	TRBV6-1	TGTGCCAGCAGTGAATCCGTCGGGAGAGCTTTCTTT	CASSESVGRAFF
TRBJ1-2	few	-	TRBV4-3	TGCGCCAGCAGCCAAGAGGGGGCAGGATTAGTCTATGGCTACACCTTC	CASSQEGAGLVYGYTF
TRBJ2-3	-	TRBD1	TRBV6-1	TGTGCCAGCGGGACAGGGGGCGATCCAGATACGCAGTATTTT	CASGTGGDPDTQYF
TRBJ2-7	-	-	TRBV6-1	TGTGCCAGCAGTGAATATTACTCTGCGGTGCCTTACGAGCAGTACTTC	CASSEYYSAVPYEQYF
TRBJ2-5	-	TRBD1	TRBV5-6	TGTGCCAGCAGCTTGGCCGGGACAGGGGAACAAGAGACCCAGTACTTC	CASSLAGTGEQETQYF
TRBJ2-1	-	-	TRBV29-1	TGCAGCGTTGAACTGCCGCCTGCCAGGCATGAGCAGTTCTTC	CSVELPPARHEQFF
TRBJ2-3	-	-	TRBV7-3	TGTGCCAGCCGCAGCGAGGGCACAGATACGCAGTATTTT	CASRSEGTDTQYF
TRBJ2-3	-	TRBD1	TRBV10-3	TGTGCCATCAGTCGGGACAGGGGGTTGACAGATACGCAGTATTTT	CAISRDRGLTDTQYF
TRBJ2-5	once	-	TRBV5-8	TGTGCCAGCAGCTTATCCCCGGGGCAAGAGACCCAGTACTTC	CASSLSPGQETQYF
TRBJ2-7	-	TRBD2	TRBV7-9	TGTGCCAGCAGCCGCCTAGCGGGAGGGCTTCTCGAGCAGTACTTC	CASSRLAGGLLEQYF
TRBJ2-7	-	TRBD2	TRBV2	TGTGCCAGCGCAGGGAGGGCTAGCGGGAGTATCAACGAGCAGTACTTC	CASAGRASGSINEQYF
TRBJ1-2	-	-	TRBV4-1	TGCGCCAGCAGCCAAACCCCAGCGGTTGTAGGCTATGGCTACACCTTC	CASSQTPAVVGYGYTF
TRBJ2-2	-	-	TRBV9	TGTGCCAGCAGCGTAGATCCCCTAGTGGCCACCGGGGAGCTGTTTTTT	CASSVDPLVATGELFF